This TCR beta chain derives from a study of STAT3 mutations in large granular lymphocyte leukemia. On the study more broadly: Over half of T-LGLL patients had one or more immunosuppressive regimens. Whole-study results and caveats: At least one immunodominant TCR beta clonotype appeared in every T-cell large granular lymphocyte leukemia patient.

The CDR3 has 17 residues. The V segment lost 1 base and the J segment 1 base; nucleotides outside the gene matches: 5. The germline V gene has CDR1 KGHSH and CDR2 LQKENI. The table came from immunoSEQ multiplex PCR; TCRdb's copy has only in-frame clones and leaves some out. The sample contains about 20,000 clones, roughly 90% of which appear only once. Comments on this clone: What it recognizes is unknown.

Sequenced sample: peripheral blood mononuclear cells. The TCR sequence derives from a man in his 60s with T-cell large granular lymphocyte leukemia. Some clones in this sample may be carry-over from other donors' samples. The gene calls are TRBV18 and TRBJ1-3; 9 positions match TRBD1. The CDR3 DNA follows: TGTGCCAGCTCACCACGGGACAGGGTCAGTTCTGGAAACACCATATATTTT. Amino acid sequence: CASSPRDRVSSGNTIYF. Supplemented by reference TRBV18 and TRBJ1-3, the full variable domain reads NAGVMQNPRHLVRRRGQEARLRCSPMKGHSHVYWYRQLPEEGLKFMVYLQKENIIDESGMPKERFSAEFPKEGPSILRIQQVVRGDSAAYFCASSPRDRVSSGNTIYFGEGSWLTVV.